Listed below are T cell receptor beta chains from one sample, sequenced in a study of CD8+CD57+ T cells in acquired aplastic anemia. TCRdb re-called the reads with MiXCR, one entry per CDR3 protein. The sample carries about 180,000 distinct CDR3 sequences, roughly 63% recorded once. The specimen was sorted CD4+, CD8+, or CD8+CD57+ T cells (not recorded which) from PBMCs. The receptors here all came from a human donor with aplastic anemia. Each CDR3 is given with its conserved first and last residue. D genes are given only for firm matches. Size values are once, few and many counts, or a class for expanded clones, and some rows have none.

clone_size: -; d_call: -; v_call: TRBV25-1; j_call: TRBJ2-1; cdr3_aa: CASSPDSSSYNEQFF; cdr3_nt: TGTGCCAGCAGTCCTGACTCGTCTAGCTACAATGAGCAGTTCTTC
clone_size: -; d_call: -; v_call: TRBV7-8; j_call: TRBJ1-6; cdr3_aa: CASSAWRELDNSPLHF; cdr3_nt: TGTGCCAGCAGCGCGTGGAGGGAACTGGATAATTCACCCCTCCACTTT
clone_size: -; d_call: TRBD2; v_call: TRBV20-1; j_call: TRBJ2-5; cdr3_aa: CSARDLRGETQYF; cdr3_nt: TGCAGTGCGAGAGACCTGCGGGGGGAGACCCAGTACTTC
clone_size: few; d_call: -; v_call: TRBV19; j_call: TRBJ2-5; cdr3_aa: CASSGRNQETQYF; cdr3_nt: TGTGCCAGTAGTGGACGGAACCAGGAGACCCAGTACTTC
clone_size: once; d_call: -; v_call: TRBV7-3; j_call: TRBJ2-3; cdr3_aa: CASSATGGQRDTQYF; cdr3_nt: TGTGCCAGCAGCGCGACCGGGGGGCAAAGAGATACGCAGTATTTT
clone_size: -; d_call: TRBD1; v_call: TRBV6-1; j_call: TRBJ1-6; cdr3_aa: CASSYSTGGTPLHF; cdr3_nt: TGTGCCAGCAGTTACTCGACAGGGGGGACACCCCTCCACTTT
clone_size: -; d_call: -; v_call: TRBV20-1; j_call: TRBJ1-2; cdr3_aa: CSASIQGPNCGYTF; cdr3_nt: TGCAGTGCTAGCATACAGGGTCCTAACTGTGGCTACACCTTC
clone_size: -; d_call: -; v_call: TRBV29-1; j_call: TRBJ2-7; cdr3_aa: CSVLSAAEQYF; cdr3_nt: TGCAGCGTTCTAAGTGCTGCCGAGCAGTACTTC
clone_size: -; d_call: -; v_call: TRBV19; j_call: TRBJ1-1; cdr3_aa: CASSIGARGLNTEAFF; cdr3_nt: TGTGCCAGTAGTATAGGGGCCAGGGGCTTGAACACTGAAGCTTTCTTT
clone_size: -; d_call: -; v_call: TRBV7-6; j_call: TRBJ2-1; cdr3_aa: CASRFEIGDNEQFF; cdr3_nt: TGTGCCAGCAGGTTCGAGATAGGGGACAATGAGCAGTTCTTC
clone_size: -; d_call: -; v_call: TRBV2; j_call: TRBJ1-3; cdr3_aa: CASSLTIYF; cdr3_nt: TGTGCCAGCAGCTTAACCATATATTTT
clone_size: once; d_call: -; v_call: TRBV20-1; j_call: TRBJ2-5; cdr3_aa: CSADRMGEPETQYF; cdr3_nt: TGCAGTGCCGATAGGATGGGGGAGCCGGAGACCCAGTACTTC
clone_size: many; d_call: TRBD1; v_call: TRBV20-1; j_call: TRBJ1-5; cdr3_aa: CSARQGASNQPQHF; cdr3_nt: TGCAGTGCTCGACAGGGGGCGAGCAATCAGCCCCAGCATTTT
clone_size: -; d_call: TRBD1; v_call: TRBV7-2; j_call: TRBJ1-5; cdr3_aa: CASSSEVGQINQPQHF; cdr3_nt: TGTGCCAGCAGCTCCGAAGTGGGACAGATCAATCAGCCCCAGCATTTT
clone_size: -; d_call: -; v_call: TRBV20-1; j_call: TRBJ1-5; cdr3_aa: CRTEQGGNQPQHF; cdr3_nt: TGCAGGACCGAACAGGGAGGCAATCAGCCCCAGCATTTT
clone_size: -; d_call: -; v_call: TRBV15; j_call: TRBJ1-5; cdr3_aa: CATSRERAGRQPQHF; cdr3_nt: TGTGCCACCAGCAGAGAAAGGGCAGGTCGGCAGCCCCAGCATTTT
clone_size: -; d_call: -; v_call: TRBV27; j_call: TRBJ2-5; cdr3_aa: CASSLKGGRAGETQYF; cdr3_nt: TGTGCCAGCAGTTTAAAGGGGGGCAGGGCGGGAGAGACCCAGTACTTC
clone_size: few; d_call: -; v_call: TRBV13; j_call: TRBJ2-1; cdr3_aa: CASSPPKGERHYNEQFF; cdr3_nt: TGTGCCAGCAGCCCCCCGAAGGGCGAGCGACACTACAATGAGCAGTTCTTC
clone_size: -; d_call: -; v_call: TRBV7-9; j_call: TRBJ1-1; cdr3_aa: CASSHVVGGNTEAFF; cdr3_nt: TGTGCCAGCAGCCACGTTGTGGGAGGGAACACTGAAGCTTTCTTT
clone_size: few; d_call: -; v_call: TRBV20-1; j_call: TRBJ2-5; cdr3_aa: CSARAGTGGTQYF; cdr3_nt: TGCAGTGCTAGGGCAGGGACTGGGGGGACCCAGTACTTC
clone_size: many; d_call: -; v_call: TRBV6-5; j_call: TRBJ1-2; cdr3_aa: CASSYSSGYYGYTF; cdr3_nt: TGTGCCAGCAGTTACTCTTCAGGGTACTATGGCTACACCTTC
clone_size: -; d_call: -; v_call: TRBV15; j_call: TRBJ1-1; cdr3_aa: CATSRDRRGGGTEAFF; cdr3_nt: TGTGCCACCAGCAGAGATAGGAGGGGGGGAGGAACTGAAGCTTTCTTT
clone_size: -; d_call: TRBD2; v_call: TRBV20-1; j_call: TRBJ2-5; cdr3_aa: CSARDGTSGRGTQYF; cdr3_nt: TGCAGTGCTAGAGATGGGACTAGCGGGAGGGGGACCCAGTACTTC
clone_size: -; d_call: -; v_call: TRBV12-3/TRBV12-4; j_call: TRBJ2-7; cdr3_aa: CASSDVGGDEQYF; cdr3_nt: TGTGCCAGCAGTGACGTAGGGGGAGACGAGCAGTACTTC
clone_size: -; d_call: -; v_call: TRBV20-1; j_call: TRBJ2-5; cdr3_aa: CSARDRLGLKTQYF; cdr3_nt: TGCAGTGCTAGAGATCGGCTAGGGTTAAAGACCCAGTACTTC
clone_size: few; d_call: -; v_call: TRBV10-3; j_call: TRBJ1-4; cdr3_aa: CAISRQGEKLFF; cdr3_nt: TGTGCCATCAGCCGACAAGGCGAAAAACTGTTTTTT
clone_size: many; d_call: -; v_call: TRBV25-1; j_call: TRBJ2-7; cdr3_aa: CASGGSYEQYF; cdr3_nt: TGTGCCAGCGGGGGGTCCTACGAGCAGTACTTC
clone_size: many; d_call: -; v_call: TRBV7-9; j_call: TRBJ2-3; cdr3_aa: CASSPEKVSSTDTQYF; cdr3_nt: TGTGCCAGCAGCCCCGAGAAAGTCTCTAGCACAGATACGCAGTATTTT
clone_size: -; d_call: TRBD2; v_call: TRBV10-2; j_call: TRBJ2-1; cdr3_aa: CASRGSGGAQHEQFF; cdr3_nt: TGCGCCAGCAGAGGAAGCGGGGGGGCCCAGCATGAGCAGTTCTTC
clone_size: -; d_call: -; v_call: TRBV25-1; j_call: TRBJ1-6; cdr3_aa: CASRRTGLSPLHF; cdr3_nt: TGTGCCAGCAGAAGAACGGGGTTGTCACCCCTCCACTTT
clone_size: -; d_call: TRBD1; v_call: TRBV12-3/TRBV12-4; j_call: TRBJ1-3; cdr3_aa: CASSFLGRGASSGNTIYF; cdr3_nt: TGTGCCAGCAGTTTTTTGGGCAGGGGGGCTAGCTCTGGAAACACCATATATTTT
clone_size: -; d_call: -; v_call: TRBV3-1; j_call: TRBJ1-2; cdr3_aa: CASSQDGGTNYGYTF; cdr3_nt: TGTGCCAGCAGCCAAGACGGGGGGACCAACTATGGCTACACCTTC
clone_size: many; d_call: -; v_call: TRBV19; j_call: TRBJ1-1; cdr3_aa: CATGLTEAFF; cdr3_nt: TGTGCCACGGGCCTTACGGAAGCTTTCTTT
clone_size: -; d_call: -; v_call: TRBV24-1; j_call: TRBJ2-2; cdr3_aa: CATSDHPTQGTGELFF; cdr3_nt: TGTGCCACCAGTGATCATCCGACCCAGGGCACCGGGGAGCTGTTTTTT
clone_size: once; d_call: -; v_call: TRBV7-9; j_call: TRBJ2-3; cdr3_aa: CASSCHGDTQYF; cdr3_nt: TGTGCCAGCAGCTGTCACGGGGATACGCAGTATTTT
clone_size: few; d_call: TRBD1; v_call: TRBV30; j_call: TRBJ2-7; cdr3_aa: CAWSLLDRGDDEQYF; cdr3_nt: TGTGCCTGGAGTCTTCTGGACAGGGGAGACGACGAGCAGTACTTC
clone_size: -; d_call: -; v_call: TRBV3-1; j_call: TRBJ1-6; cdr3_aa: CASSQRQLSPLHF; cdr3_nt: TGTGCCAGCAGCCAACGGCAGCTGTCACCCCTCCACTTT
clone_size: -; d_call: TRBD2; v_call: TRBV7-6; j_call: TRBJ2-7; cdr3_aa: CASSPRRGVEQYF; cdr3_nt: TGTGCCAGCAGCCCACGTCGGGGGGTTGAGCAGTACTTC
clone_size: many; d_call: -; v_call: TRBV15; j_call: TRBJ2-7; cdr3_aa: CATSRDSGYPPYEQYF; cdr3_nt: TGTGCCACCAGCAGAGATTCCGGGTATCCTCCCTACGAGCAGTACTTC
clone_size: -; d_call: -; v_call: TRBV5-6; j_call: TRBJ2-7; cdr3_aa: CASSFRTDLPVAYEQYF; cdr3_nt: TGTGCCAGCAGCTTCAGGACTGACCTCCCTGTCGCCTACGAGCAGTACTTC
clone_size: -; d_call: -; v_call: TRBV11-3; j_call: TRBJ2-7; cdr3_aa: CASSFRQSVNEQYF; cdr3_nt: TGTGCCAGCAGCTTCAGGCAGTCAGTGAACGAGCAGTACTTC
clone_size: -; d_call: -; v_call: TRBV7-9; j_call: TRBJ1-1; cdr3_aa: CASSLVRTEAFF; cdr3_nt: TGTGCCAGCAGCTTAGTTCGCACTGAAGCTTTCTTT
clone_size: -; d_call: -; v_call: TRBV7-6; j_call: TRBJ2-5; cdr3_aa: CASSQSQGWETQYF; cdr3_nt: TGTGCCAGCAGCCAAAGCCAGGGTTGGGAGACCCAGTACTTC
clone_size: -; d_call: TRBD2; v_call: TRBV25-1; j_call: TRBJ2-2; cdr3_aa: CASSAAGTSNTGELFF; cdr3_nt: TGTGCCAGCAGTGCTGCCGGGACTAGCAACACCGGGGAGCTGTTTTTT
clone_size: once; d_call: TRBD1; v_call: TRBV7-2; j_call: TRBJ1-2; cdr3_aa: CASSFVGQARGYTF; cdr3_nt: TGTGCCAGCAGCTTCGTAGGACAGGCCCGTGGCTACACCTTC
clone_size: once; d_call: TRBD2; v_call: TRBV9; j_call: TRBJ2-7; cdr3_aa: CASTDSGNGEQYF; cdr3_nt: TGTGCCAGCACTGATAGCGGGAATGGCGAGCAGTACTTC
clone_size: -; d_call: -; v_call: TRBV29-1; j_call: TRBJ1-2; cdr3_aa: CSVEEWQGGYGYTF; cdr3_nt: TGCAGCGTTGAAGAGTGGCAGGGTGGCTATGGCTACACCTTC
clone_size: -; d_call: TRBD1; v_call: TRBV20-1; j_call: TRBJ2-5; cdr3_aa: CSARQGAGETQYF; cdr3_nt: TGCAGTGCCCGTCAGGGGGCCGGGGAGACCCAGTACTTC
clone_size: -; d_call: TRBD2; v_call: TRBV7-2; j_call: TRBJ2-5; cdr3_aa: CASRTSGRPEETQYF; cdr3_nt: TGTGCCAGCAGGACTAGCGGGAGGCCAGAAGAGACCCAGTACTTC
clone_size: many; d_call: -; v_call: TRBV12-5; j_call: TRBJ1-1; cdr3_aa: CASGLVAGLGNTEAFF; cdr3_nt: TGTGCTAGTGGTTTAGTCGCGGGGTTAGGGAACACTGAAGCTTTCTTT
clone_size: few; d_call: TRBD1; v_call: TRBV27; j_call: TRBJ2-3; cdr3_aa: CASSLSTGYGDTQYF; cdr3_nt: TGTGCCAGCAGTTTATCGACAGGGTATGGAGATACGCAGTATTTT
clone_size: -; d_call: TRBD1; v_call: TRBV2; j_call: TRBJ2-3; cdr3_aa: CASTGQNTDTQYF; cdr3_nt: TGTGCCAGCACGGGACAGAACACAGATACGCAGTATTTT
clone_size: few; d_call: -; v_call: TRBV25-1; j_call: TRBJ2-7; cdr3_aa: CASSAYYEQYF; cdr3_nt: TGTGCCAGCAGTGCCTACTACGAGCAGTACTTC